A selection of T cell receptor beta chains follows, all from one sample in a study of cytomegalovirus exposure and HLA in healthy donors. Profiled with immunoSEQ multiplex PCR; TCRdb holds only in-frame clones, not every one. Of roughly 200,000 clones detected, less than 90% appear once; the ten largest clones hold around 1.6%. The sequenced sample was PBMCs. The receptors were gathered from a man in his fifties or sixties in good health and CMV-seronegative. CDR3s include the opening cysteine and the closing phenylalanine or tryptophan. The order of the fields is V gene, D gene, J gene, CDR3 length, clone size, CDR3 DNA, CDR3 protein. D genes are given only for firm matches. Clone size is stated in some rows and not others, as once, few, many or a class when expanded.

TRBV19,TRBD1,TRBJ1-6,14,-,TGTGCCAGTAGTTCCGACAGGGGGCGTTCACCCCTCCACTTT,CASSSDRGRSPLHF
TRBV7-9,-,TRBJ2-5,13,few,TGTGCCAGCCCCGGACAGAGCCAAGAGACCCAGTACTTC,CASPGQSQETQYF
TRBV9,-,TRBJ2-3,16,-,TGTGCCAGCAGCGTGGGGTTGGGGCAGGGTACAGATACGCAGTATTTT,CASSVGLGQGTDTQYF
TRBV2,TRBD1,TRBJ1-1,15,-,TGTGCCAGCAGACCAGAACAGGGGCTGAACACTGAAGCTTTCTTT,CASRPEQGLNTEAFF
TRBV5-1,TRBD1,TRBJ1-4,16,-,TGCGCCAGCAGCTTGGCGGGGGACAGGGCTAATGAAAAACTGTTTTTT,CASSLAGDRANEKLFF
TRBV9,TRBD2,TRBJ2-3,14,-,TGTGCCAGCAGCGAGGGGACTAGAAAAGATACGCAGTATTTT,CASSEGTRKDTQYF
TRBV7-2,TRBD1,TRBJ1-1,15,-,TGTGCCAGCAGCCCTCCGGGACAGCCGAACACTGAAGCTTTCTTT,CASSPPGQPNTEAFF
TRBV15,-,TRBJ1-2,14,-,TGTGCCACCAGCTCAGGACGCCCCAGAGGGGGCTACACCTTC,CATSSGRPRGGYTF
TRBV11-3,-,TRBJ1-1,14,-,TGTGCCAGCAGCTCGGGACACCCCTACACTGAAGCTTTCTTT,CASSSGHPYTEAFF
TRBV6-1,TRBD1,TRBJ2-6,15,once,TGTGCCAGCAGGAGGGACAGCTCTGGGGCCAACGTCCTGACTTTC,CASRRDSSGANVLTF
TRBV7-9,TRBD2,TRBJ2-1,15,-,TGTGCCAGCAGCCGGACTAGCGGGAGGTTTGATGAGCAGTTCTTC,CASSRTSGRFDEQFF
TRBV4-2,TRBD2,TRBJ2-7,13,few,TGTGCCAGCAGTCGGGACTACACCAGCGAGCAGTACTTC,CASSRDYTSEQYF
TRBV2,-,TRBJ2-7,14,-,TGTGCCAGCAGTGAAGACGGAGGCTCCTACGAGCAGTACTTC,CASSEDGGSYEQYF
TRBV23-1,TRBD1,TRBJ1-3,16,-,TGCGCCAGCAGCCGCGTGGCGGGACAGGGGAGAAACACCATATATTTT,CASSRVAGQGRNTIYF
TRBV5-4,TRBD2,TRBJ2-2,14,few,TGTGCCAGCAGCCTCAGCGGGGGCCTGGGGGAGCTGTTTTTT,CASSLSGGLGELFF
TRBV7-9,TRBD1,TRBJ1-2,14,-,TGTGCCAGCAGTCGGGACAGTAACCCCTATGGCTACACCTTC,CASSRDSNPYGYTF
TRBV7-2,TRBD2,TRBJ2-7,14,-,TGTGCCAGCAGCTTGGGGCGGGGGTCCTACGAGCAGTACTTC,CASSLGRGSYEQYF
TRBV28,TRBD2,TRBJ2-1,13,-,TGTGCCAGCAGTTTTGGAGCGGGATATGAGCAGTTCTTC,CASSFGAGYEQFF
TRBV6-5,-,TRBJ2-2,14,-,TGTGCCATCGGGGGGCAGGGCGGGGCCGGGGAGCTGTTTTTT,CAIGGQGGAGELFF
TRBV30,TRBD2,TRBJ2-1,14,-,TGTGCCTGGACCCCGGGACTAGCGTACAATGAGCAGTTCTTC,CAWTPGLAYNEQFF
TRBV5-4,-,TRBJ2-3,11,-,TGTGCCAGCAGCGTCGCAGATACGCAGTATTTT,CASSVADTQYF
TRBV2,-,TRBJ2-5,10,-,TGTGCCAGCTCTTCGGAGACCCAGTACTTC,CASSSETQYF
TRBV28,-,TRBJ2-3,14,once,TGTGCCAGCAGACAGGGTGGAATTCTGGTCACGCAGTATTTT,CASRQGGILVTQYF
TRBV6-5,-,TRBJ2-5,15,-,TGTGCCAGCAGGCCCGTGGGGGGAGGTAAAGGGACCCAGTACTTC,CASRPVGGGKGTQYF
TRBV10-2,-,TRBJ2-7,11,-,TGCGCCAGCAGTGTTTACTACGAGCAGTACTTC,CASSVYYEQYF
TRBV30,TRBD1,TRBJ2-5,14,few,TGTGCCTGGACAAGGGACAGGGTTCGAGAGACCCAGTACTTC,CAWTRDRVRETQYF
TRBV4-3,TRBD2,TRBJ2-3,17,-,TGCGCCAGCAGCCAGGCCCTACTAGCGGGAGTCCCAGATACGCAGTATTTT,CASSQALLAGVPDTQYF
TRBV19,-,TRBJ1-1,15,-,TGTGCCAGTAGTATGTCTCCCTCCAGGGGCACTGAAGCTTTCTTT,CASSMSPSRGTEAFF
TRBV7-2,TRBD1,TRBJ2-1,17,-,TGTGCCAGCAGCCCGCGACAGGGGGCGAAGGTCTACAATGAGCAGTTCTTC,CASSPRQGAKVYNEQFF
TRBV11-2,TRBD2,TRBJ2-1,14,-,TGTGCCAGCAGCCCGGGGGACCGGCGGGAGGAGCAGTTCTTC,CASSPGDRREEQFF
TRBV18,TRBD1,TRBJ1-1,14,-,TGTGCCAGCTCATCCGGGACAGGGGACACTGAAGCTTTCTTT,CASSSGTGDTEAFF
TRBV6-5,-,TRBJ1-5,13,-,TGTGCCAGCAGCCAAAATAGCAATCAGCCCCAGCATTTT,CASSQNSNQPQHF
TRBV9,TRBD2,TRBJ2-5,16,-,TGTGCCAGCAGCGTAGGGCCCGGGACTAGCGGGAAAGAGCAGTACTTC,CASSVGPGTSGKEQYF
TRBV28,-,TRBJ2-7,12,-,TGTGCCAGCAGTTTATCCAGGTACGAGCAGTACTTC,CASSLSRYEQYF
TRBV5-8,TRBD1,TRBJ1-5,16,-,TGTGCCAGCAGCCCCTGGACAGGGGGATCGTATCAGCCCCAGCATTTT,CASSPWTGGSYQPQHF
TRBV19,-,TRBJ1-2,16,few,TGTGCCAGTAGCTTCGGAGGGCTGGGGACTAACTATGGCTACACCTTC,CASSFGGLGTNYGYTF
TRBV7-2,-,TRBJ2-3,14,-,TGTGCCAGCAGCTTTGGACAAAACACAGATACGCAGTATTTT,CASSFGQNTDTQYF
TRBV19,TRBD1,TRBJ2-4,13,-,TGTGCCAGTAGTGCCGGACAGGGTGGCATTCAGTACTTC,CASSAGQGGIQYF
TRBV19,-,TRBJ2-4,16,-,TGTGCCAGTAGAAAAACAGGGGACTTAGCCAAAAACATTCAGTACTTC,CASRKTGDLAKNIQYF
TRBV4-2,TRBD2,TRBJ2-3,15,-,TGTGCCAGCAGCCCACCTAGCGGGTTCGAAGGTACGCAGTATTTT,CASSPPSGFEGTQYF
TRBV29-1,TRBD1,TRBJ1-1,15,-,TGCAGCGCGAGATCACTGGACAGGGGGAACACTGAAGCTTTCTTT,CSARSLDRGNTEAFF
TRBV5-1,-,TRBJ2-1,16,-,TGCGCCAGCAGCTTGACCCCCGGGACTCCCTACAATGAGCAGTTCTTC,CASSLTPGTPYNEQFF
TRBV28,TRBD2,TRBJ2-7,14,few,TGTGCCAGCAAGGGAGGGAGTGAGAAAAGCGAGCAGTACTTC,CASKGGSEKSEQYF
TRBV7-3,TRBD2,TRBJ2-7,15,-,TGTGCCAGCAGCTTAACGGGCGGGAGGCAATACGAGCAGTACTTC,CASSLTGGRQYEQYF
TRBV6-5,-,TRBJ1-1,13,few,TGTGCCAGCAGTTGGGGAGGGGACACTGAAGCTTTCTTT,CASSWGGDTEAFF
TRBV6-6,-,TRBJ2-1,15,-,TGTGCCAGCAGTTCCGGGGGAGGAGGGGACAATGAGCAGTTCTTC,CASSSGGGGDNEQFF
TRBV19,TRBD1,TRBJ2-2,15,-,TGTGCCAGTTTAACATGGGACAGTGGGGGACGGGAGCTGTTTTTT,CASLTWDSGGRELFF
TRBV6-1,-,TRBJ2-5,12,-,TGTGCCATCAGACTACAGGGTACAGAGCAGTACTTC,CAIRLQGTEQYF
TRBV7-8,-,TRBJ1-6,15,few,TGTGCCAGCAGCTTATCCAGAGAGGCCAATTCACCCCTCCACTTT,CASSLSREANSPLHF
TRBV4-1,-,TRBJ2-5,16,-,TGCGCCAGCAGCCAAGATCTCTCTCGACAGGAAGAGACCCAGTACTTC,CASSQDLSRQEETQYF